One sample yielded the 7 T cell receptor beta chains listed below, sequenced in a study of blood T cell repertoires in COVID-19. Profiling relied on immunoSEQ multiplex PCR, and the TCRdb table lists in-frame clones only, not all of them. The repertoire holds about 150,000 clones, with roughly three quarters as singletons. Sequencing was done on a sample of PBMCs or T cells enriched from blood (not recorded which). The receptors here all came from a woman aged 45-59 years who had recovered from COVID-19.

V usage is TRBV2 and J usage is TRBJ1-2; D uncertain. Between the trimmed V and J ends, which lost 4 bases and 4 bases, there was a span of 10 bases. Germline V gene sequence: CDR1 SNHLY, CDR2 FYNNEI. The CDR3 consists of 13 residues. CDR3 in DNA: TGTGCCAGCAGTGGCGGGCAATTCTATGGCTACACCTTC. Translated, it gives CASSGGQFYGYTF.

This clone was counted a few times. The chain's CDR3 is CASSPLEGPDTQYF. The CDR3 bases are TGTGCCAGTAGTCCCCTCGAGGGCCCAGATACGCAGTATTTT. V usage is TRBV19 and J usage is TRBJ2-3; weak D call: TRBD2 (5 bases). Germline loops: CDR1 LNHDA, CDR2 SQIVND (reference sequence). This CDR3 is built from 14 residues. Trimming removed 5 bases at V and 4 bases at J, with 13 bases between.

The chain carries TRBV6-5 and TRBJ2-1, with unresolved D. The germline V and J ends were trimmed by 2 bases and 7 bases, with 15 bases remaining between them. The CDR3 is 15 amino acids. Germline assignment: CDR1 MNHEY and CDR2 SVGAGI. CDR3 bases: TGTGCCAGCAGTTACCCCGTCCTCCTAGGTAATGAGCAGTTCTTC. Its translation: CASSYPVLLGNEQFF.

The rearrangement links TRBV2 to TRBJ1-5; 7 bases fit TRBD1. V gave up 4 bases and J gave up 0 bases; unmatched junction bases: 3. The length of the CDR3 is 15 residues. CDR1 SNHLY and CDR2 FYNNEI come from the germline V gene. The CDR3: CASSVGQTSNQPQHF. The CDR3 coding sequence is TGTGCCAGCAGTGTGGGACAGACTAGCAATCAGCCCCAGCATTTT.

The rearrangement uses TRBV19 and TRBJ2-5; D is ambiguous. Germline-derived CDR1 and CDR2 are LNHDA and SQIVND (reference sequence). This CDR3 is built from 13 residues. Trimming cost V 5 bases and J 5 bases, with 12 bases left between them. The DNA of the CDR3 is TGTGCCAGTAGTTACTCCCCCGGGGAGACCCAGTACTTC. Translation: CASSYSPGETQYF.

The chain uses TRBV5-1 and TRBJ1-5, with no clear D. CDR3 size: 13 residues. V was trimmed by 0 bases and J by 4 bases, leaving 5 bases between them. Per the germline V gene, CDR1 is SGHRS and CDR2 is YFSETQ. The CDR3 region has the DNA TGCGCCAGCAGCTTGGACGCGAATCAGCCCCAGCATTTT. It specifies CASSLDANQPQHF. Full variable domain (rest looked up from reference TRBV5-1 and TRBJ1-5): KAGVTQTPRYLIKTRGQQVTLSCSPISGHRSVSWYQQTPGQGLQFLFEYFSETQRNKGNFPGRFSGRQFSNSRSEMNVSTLELGDSALYLCASSLDANQPQHFGDGTRLSIL.

V usage is TRBV2 and J usage is TRBJ2-7; the match to TRBD1 covers 7 bases. This CDR3 spans 16 amino acids. V shed 9 bases, J shed 3 bases, and the junction held 17 bases outside the gene matches. Germline V lookup: CDR1 SNHLY, CDR2 FYNNEI. DNA of the CDR3: TGTGCCAGGATTCCAGGGGGATTTTCCCTTATCTACGAGCAGTACGTC. Translation: CARIPGGFSLIYEQYV.